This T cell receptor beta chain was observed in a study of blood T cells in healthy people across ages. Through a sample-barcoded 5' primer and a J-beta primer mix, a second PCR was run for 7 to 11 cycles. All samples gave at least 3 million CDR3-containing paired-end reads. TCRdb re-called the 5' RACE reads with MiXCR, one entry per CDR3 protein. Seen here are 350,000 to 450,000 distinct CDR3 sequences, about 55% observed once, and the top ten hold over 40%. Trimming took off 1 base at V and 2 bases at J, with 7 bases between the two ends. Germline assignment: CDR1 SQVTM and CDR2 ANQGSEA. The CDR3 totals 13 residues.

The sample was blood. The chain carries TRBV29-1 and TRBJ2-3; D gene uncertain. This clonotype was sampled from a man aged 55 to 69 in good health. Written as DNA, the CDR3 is TGCAGCGTTGAAGTCGGCAACACAGATACGCAGTATTTT. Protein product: CSVEVGNTDTQYF.